The 2 T cell receptor beta chains reported below all come from one sample, sequenced in a study of blood T cell repertoires in COVID-19. Produced via immunoSEQ multiplex PCR; TCRdb's table is partial and in-frame only. The sample carries about 78,000 clones, 86% recorded once. The sequencing input was peripheral blood. These TCRs come from a man aged 45-65 years with active or convalescent COVID-19.

The rearrangement links TRBV12-3 or TRBV12-4 to TRBJ2-5; D gene ambiguous. This CDR3 has 12 residues. Trimming took 4 bases from V and 6 from J, leaving 9 bases between them. The CDR3 sequence is CASSSSGQTQYF. In DNA, the CDR3 is TGTGCCAGCAGTTCCAGTGGGCAGACCCAGTACTTC.

The CDR3 DNA follows: TGTGCCAGCAGTTCTAGCAGTCTCACAGATACGCAGTATTTT. Translation gives CASSSSSLTDTQYF. V usage is TRBV2 and J usage is TRBJ2-3, with a possible D match to TRBD2 (5 bases). Germline V lookup: CDR1 SNHLY, CDR2 FYNNEI. The CDR3 has 14 residues. The V gene lost 5 bases and the J gene lost 2 bases, with 11 bases spanning the gap.